The T cell receptor beta chain described here comes from a study of identical twins. This clonotype was counted only a few times. The CDR3 runs to 13 residues. Trimming cost V 2 bases and J 7 bases, with 12 bases left between them. CDR1 is SGHVS, CDR2 FQNEAQ, per germline. TCRdb redid the calling of the 5' RACE reads with MiXCR, one entry per CDR3 protein. Of approximately 300,000 distinct CDR3 sequences listed, roughly 10% are singletons. This sample also belongs to another study, concerning yellow fever vaccine responses in identical twins.

The receptor's source is a woman between 18 and 29 years old in good health. The sample taken for sequencing was CD8+ T cells sorted from blood. The V call is TRBV7-8, the J call TRBJ2-7; D gene ambiguous. CDR3 residues: CASSLNSPKEQYF. CDR3 DNA: TGTGCCAGCAGCTTAAACTCACCGAAAGAGCAGTACTTC.